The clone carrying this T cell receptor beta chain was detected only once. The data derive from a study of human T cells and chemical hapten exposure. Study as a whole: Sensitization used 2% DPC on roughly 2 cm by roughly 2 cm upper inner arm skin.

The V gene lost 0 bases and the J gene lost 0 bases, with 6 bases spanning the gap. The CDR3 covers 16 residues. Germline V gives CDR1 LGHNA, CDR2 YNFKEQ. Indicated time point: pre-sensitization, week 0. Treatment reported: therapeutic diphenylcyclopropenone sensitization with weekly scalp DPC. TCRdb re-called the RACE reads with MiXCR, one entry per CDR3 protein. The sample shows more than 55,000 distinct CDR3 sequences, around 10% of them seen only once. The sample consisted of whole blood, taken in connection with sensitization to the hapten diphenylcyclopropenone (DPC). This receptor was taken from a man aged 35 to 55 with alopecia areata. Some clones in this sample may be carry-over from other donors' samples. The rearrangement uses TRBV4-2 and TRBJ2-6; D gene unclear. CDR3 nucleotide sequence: TGTGCCAGCAGCCAAGAAGTGGGCTCTGGGGCCAACGTCCTGACTTTC. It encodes CASSQEVGSGANVLTF.